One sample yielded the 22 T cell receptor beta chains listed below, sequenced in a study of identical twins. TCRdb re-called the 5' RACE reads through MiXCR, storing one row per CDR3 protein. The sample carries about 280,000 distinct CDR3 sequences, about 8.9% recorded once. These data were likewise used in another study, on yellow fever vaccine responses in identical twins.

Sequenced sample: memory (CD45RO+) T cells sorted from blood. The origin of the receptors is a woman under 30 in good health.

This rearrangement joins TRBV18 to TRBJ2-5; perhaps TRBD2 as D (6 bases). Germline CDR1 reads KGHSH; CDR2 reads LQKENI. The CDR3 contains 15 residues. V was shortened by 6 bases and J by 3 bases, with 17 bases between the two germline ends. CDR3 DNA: TGTGCCAGCTCTCTCAAACGGACGGGAGAAGAGACCCAGTACTTC. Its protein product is CASSLKRTGEETQYF.

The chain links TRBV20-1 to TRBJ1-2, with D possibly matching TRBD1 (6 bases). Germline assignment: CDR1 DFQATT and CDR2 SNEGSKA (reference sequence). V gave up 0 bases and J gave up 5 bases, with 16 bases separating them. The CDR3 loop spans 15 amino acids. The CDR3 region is CSARDQGGQGYGYTF. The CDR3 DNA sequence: TGCAGTGCTAGAGATCAAGGGGGGCAGGGTTATGGCTACACCTTC.

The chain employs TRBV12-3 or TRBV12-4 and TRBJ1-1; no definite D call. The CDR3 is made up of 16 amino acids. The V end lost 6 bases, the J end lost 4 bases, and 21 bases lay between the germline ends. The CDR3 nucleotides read TGTGCCAGCAGCCCTTTGGGAGGGTTGATTGGCACTGAAGCTTTCTTT. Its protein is CASSPLGGLIGTEAFF.

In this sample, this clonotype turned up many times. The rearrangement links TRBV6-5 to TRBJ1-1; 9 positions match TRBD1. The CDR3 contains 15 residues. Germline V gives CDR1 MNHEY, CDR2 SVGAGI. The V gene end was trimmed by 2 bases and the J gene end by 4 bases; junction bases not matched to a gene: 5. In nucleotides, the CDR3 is TGTGCCAGCAGTTACGTGACAGGGGGTAGCACTGAAGCTTTCTTT. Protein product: CASSYVTGGSTEAFF.

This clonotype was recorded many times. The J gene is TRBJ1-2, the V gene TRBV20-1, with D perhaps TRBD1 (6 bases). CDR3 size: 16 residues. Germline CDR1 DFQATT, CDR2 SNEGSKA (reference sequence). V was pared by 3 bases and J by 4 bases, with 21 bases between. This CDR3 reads CSASRSLGGPFYGYTF. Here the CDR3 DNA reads TGCAGTGCTAGTCGCTCCTTAGGGGGTCCCTTCTATGGCTACACCTTC.

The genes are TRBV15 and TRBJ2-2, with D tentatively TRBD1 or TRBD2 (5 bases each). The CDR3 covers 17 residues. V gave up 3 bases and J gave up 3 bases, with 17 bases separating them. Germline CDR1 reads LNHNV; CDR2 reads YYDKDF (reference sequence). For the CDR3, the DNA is TGTGCCACCAGCAGTAGAGAGGGGACCGGGGACACCGGGGAGCTGTTTTTT. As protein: CATSSREGTGDTGELFF.

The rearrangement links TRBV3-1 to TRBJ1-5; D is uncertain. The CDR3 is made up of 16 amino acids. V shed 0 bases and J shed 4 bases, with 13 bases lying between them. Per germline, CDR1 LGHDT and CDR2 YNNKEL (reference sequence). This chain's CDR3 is CASSQEGVGGNQPQHF. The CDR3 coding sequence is TGTGCCAGCAGCCAAGAGGGAGTGGGCGGAAATCAGCCCCAGCATTTT.

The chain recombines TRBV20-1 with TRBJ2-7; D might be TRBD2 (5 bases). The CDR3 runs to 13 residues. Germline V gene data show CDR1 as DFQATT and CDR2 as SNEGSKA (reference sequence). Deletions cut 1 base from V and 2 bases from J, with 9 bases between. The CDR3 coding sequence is TGCAGTGCTAGAGGGCCGGGGACCTACGAGCAGTACTTC. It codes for CSARGPGTYEQYF.

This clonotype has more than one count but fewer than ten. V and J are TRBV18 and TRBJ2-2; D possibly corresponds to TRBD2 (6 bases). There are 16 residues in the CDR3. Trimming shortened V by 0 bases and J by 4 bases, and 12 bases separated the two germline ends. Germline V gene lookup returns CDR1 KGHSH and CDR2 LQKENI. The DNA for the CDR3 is TGTGCCAGCTCACCACCGGTGGGAGGTGGCACCGGGGAGCTGTTTTTT. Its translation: CASSPPVGGGTGELFF.

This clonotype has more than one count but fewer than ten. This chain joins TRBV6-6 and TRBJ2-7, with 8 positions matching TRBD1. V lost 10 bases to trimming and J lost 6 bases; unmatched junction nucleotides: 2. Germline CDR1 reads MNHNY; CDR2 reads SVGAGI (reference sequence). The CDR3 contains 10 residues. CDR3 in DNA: TGTGCCATCGACAGGGGCGAGCAGTACTTC. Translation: CAIDRGEQYF.

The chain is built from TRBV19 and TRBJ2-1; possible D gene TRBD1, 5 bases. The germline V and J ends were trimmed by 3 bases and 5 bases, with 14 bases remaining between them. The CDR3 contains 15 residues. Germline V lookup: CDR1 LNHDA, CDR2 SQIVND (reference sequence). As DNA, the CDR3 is TGTGCCAGTAGTATGAGTAGGGGTTTCGACAATGAGCAGTTCTTC. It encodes CASSMSRGFDNEQFF. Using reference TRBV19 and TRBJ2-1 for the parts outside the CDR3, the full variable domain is DGGITQSPKYLFRKEGQNVTLSCEQNLNHDAMYWYRQDPGQGLRLIYYSQIVNDFQKGDIAEGYSVSREKKESFPLTVTSAQKNPTAFYLCASSMSRGFDNEQFFGPGTRLTVL.

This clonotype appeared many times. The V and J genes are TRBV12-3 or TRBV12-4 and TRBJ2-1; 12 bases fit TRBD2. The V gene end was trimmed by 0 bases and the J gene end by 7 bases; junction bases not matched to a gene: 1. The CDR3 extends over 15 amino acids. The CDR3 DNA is TGTGCCAGCAGTTTAGCTCTAGCGGGGGGGAATGAGCAGTTCTTC. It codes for CASSLALAGGNEQFF.

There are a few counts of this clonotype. CDR3 sequence (DNA): TGTGCCAGCAGCTATTCCCCCGGGGGAAGCTATGGCTACACCTTC. The encoded protein is CASSYSPGGSYGYTF. The V call is TRBV5-6, the J call TRBJ1-2; weak D call: TRBD1 (5 bases). CDR3 length: 15 amino acids. Germline V CDR1 and CDR2: SGHDT, YYEEEE. Between the trimmed V and J ends, which lost 3 bases and 4 bases, there was a span of 16 bases.

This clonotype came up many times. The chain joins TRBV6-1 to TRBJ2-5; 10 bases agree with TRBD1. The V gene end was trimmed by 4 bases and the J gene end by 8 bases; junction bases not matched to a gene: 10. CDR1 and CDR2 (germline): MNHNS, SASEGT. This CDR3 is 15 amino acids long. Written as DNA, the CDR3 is TGTGCCAGCAGTGTAAAAGGACAGGGGGGAGGCACCCAGTACTTC. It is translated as CASSVKGQGGGTQYF.

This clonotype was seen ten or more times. Here the CDR3 reads CASSLQGLANQPQHF. CDR3 DNA: TGTGCCAGCAGCCTACAGGGTCTGGCTAATCAGCCCCAGCATTTT. The chain combines TRBV12-3 or TRBV12-4 with TRBJ1-5, with D possibly matching TRBD1 (6 bases). This CDR3 comprises 15 residues. V shed 6 bases and J shed 4 bases, with 16 bases lying between them.

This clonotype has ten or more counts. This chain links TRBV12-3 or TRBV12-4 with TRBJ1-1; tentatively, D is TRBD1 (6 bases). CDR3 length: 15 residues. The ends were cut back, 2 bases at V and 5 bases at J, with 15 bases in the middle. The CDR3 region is CASSLLDLGGTEAFF. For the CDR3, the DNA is TGTGCCAGCAGTTTATTGGATTTAGGGGGTACTGAAGCTTTCTTT.

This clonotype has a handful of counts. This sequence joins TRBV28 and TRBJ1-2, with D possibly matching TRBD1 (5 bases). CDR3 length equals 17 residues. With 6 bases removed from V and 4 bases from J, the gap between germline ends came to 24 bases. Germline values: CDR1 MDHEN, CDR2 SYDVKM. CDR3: CASRTSGTEKKFYGYTF. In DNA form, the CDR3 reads TGTGCCAGCAGGACATCTGGGACGGAAAAAAAATTCTATGGCTACACCTTC.

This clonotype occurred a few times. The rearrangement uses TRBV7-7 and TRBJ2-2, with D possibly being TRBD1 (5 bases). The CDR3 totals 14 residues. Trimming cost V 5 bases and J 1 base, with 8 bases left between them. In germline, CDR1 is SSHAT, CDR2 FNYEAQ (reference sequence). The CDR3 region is CASSEQENTGELFF. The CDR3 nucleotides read TGTGCCAGCAGCGAACAGGAGAACACCGGGGAGCTGTTTTTT.

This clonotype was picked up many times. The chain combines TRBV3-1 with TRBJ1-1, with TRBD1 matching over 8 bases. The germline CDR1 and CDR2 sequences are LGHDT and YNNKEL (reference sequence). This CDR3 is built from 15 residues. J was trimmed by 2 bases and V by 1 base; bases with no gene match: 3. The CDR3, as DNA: TGTGCCAGCAGCCAAGGGCCAGGGGGCAACACTGAAGCTTTCTTT. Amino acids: CASSQGPGGNTEAFF.

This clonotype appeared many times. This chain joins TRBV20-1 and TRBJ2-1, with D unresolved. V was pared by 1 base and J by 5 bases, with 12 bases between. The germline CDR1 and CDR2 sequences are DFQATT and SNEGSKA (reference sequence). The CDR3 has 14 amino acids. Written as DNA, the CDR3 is TGCAGTGCTAGAGTCTTAGAGCGAAACAATGAGCAGTTCTTC. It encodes CSARVLERNNEQFF.

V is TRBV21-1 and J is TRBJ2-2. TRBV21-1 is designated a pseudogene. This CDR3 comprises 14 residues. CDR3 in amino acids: CASGTQGTHGELFF. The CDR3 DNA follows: TGTGCCAGCGGAACTCAGGGAACCCACGGGGAGCTGTTTTTT.

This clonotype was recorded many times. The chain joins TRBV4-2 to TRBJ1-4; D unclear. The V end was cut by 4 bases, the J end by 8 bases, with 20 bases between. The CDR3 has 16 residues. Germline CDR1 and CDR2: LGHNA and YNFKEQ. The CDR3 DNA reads TGTGCCAGCAGCCGAGACCCCGCCGGGCCGGGCGAAAAACTGTTTTTT. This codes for CASSRDPAGPGEKLFF.